This T cell receptor beta chain was profiled in a study of cytomegalovirus exposure and HLA in healthy donors. General study findings and limits: The study found most TCR sequences rare, yet found some public TCRs in many donors. According to a later analysis, donors in an Asian-associated ancestry cluster reportedly had fewer N-insertions than the roughly 660-donor mean.

PCR amplification relied on 60 Vbeta primers (plus 13 Jbeta primers). Clones were read by immunoSEQ multiplex PCR, and TCRdb kept only the in-frame ones, dropping some. The data contain 90,000 to 150,000 clones, about three fifths of them singletons. Note on this clone: Its antigen is as yet unknown.

The clonotype comes from a man aged 35-49 years in good health and CMV-seropositive. The material sequenced was PBMCs.

The CDR3 sequence is CASSLWGGDTEAFF. The CDR3 nucleotides read TGTGCCAGCAGCTTATGGGGGGGAGACACTGAAGCTTTCTTT. V and J are TRBV7-3 and TRBJ1-1; D possibly corresponds to TRBD1 (5 bases). The ends were cut back, 2 bases at V and 3 bases at J, with 10 bases in the middle. CDR1 is SGHTA and CDR2 is FQGTGA in the germline V gene. The length of the CDR3 is 14 residues.